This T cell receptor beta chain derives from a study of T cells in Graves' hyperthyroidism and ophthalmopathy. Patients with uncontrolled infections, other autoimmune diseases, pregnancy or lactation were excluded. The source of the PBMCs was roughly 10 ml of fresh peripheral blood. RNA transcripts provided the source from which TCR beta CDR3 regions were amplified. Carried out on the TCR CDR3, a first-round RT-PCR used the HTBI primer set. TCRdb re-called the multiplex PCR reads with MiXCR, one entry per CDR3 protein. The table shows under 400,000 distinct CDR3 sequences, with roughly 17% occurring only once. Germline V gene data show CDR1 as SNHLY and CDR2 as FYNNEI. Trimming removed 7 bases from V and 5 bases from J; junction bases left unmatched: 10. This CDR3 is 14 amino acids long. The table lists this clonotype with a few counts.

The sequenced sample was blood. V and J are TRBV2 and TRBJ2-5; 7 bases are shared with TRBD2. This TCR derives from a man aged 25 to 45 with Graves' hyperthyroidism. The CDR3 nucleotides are TGTGCCAGCATCCTCCGCACTAGCGCGGAGACCCAGTACTTC. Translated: CASILRTSAETQYF.